Here is one TCR beta chain with its context. Its target is unknown. The data originate from a study of cytomegalovirus exposure and HLA in healthy donors. In the PCR, 60 Vbeta and 13 Jbeta primers were used. TCRdb's table, derived via immunoSEQ multiplex PCR, lists solely in-frame clones and lacks some. This listing includes 130,000 or so clones. Study-level findings and limits: Generally TCR sequences proved uncommon, though certain public TCRs appeared in numerous donors.

The V gene's germline CDR1 is SGHNT and CDR2 YENEEA. The CDR3 spans 16 residues. After removal of 3 bases from V and 1 base from J, the junction contained 5 bases not matched to a gene. Healthy bone marrow donors supplied every sample. This chain connects TRBV11-3 to TRBJ2-3; 9 bases are shared with TRBD2. The sample was PBMCs. The receptor's source is a woman in her thirties or forties in good health and CMV-seronegative. In DNA form, the CDR3 reads TGTGCCAGCAGCTTTAGCGGGGGCCATCGCACAGATACGCAGTATTTT. Translation: CASSFSGGHRTDTQYF.